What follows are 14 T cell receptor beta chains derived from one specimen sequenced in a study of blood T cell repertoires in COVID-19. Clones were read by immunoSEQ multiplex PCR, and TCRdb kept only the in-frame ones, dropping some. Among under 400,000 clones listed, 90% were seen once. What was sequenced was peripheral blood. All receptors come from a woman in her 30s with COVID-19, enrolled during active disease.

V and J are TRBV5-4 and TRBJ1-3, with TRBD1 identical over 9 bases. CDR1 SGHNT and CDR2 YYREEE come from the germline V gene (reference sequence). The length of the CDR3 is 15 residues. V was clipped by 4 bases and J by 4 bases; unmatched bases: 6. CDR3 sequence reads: CASSPATGGGNTIYF. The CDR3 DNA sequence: TGTGCCAGCAGCCCAGCCACAGGGGGCGGAAACACCATATATTTT. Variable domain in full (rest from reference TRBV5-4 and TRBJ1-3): ETGVTQSPTHLIKTRGQQVTLRCSSQSGHNTVSWYQQALGQGPQFIFQYYREEENGRGNFPPRFSGLQFPNYSSELNVNALELDDSALYLCASSPATGGGNTIYFGEGSWLTVV.

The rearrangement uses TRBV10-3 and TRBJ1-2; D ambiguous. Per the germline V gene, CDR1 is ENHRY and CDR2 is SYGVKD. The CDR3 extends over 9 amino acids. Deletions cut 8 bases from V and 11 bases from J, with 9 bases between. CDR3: CAIGPGYTF. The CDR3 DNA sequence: TGTGCCATCGGTCCAGGATACACCTTC.

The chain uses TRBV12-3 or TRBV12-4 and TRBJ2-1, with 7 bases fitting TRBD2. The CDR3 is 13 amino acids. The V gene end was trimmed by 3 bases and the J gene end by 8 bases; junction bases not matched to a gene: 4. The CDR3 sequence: CASSLGGRYEQFF. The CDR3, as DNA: TGTGCCAGCAGTTTGGGGGGGAGGTATGAGCAGTTCTTC.

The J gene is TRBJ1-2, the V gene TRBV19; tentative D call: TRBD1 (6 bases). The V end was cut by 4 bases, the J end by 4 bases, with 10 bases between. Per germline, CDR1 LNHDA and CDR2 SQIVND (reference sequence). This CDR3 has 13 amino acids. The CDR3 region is CASSTGTTYGYTF. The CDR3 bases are TGTGCCAGTAGTACCGGGACAACCTATGGCTACACCTTC.

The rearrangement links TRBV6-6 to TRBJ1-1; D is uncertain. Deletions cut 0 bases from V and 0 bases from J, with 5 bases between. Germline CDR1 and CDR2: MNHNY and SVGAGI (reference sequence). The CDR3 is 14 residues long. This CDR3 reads CASSYSQLNTEAFF. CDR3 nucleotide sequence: TGTGCCAGCAGTTACTCGCAGTTGAACACTGAAGCTTTCTTT.

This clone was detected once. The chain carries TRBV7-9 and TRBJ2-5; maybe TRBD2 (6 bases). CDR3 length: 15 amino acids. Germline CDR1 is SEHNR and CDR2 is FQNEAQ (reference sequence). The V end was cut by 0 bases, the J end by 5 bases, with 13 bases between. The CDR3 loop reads CASSLAALALETQYF. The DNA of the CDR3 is TGTGCCAGCAGCTTAGCGGCCCTAGCGTTGGAGACCCAGTACTTC.

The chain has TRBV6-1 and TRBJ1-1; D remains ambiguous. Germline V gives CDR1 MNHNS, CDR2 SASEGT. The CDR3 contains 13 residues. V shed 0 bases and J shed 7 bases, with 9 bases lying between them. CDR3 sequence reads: CASSEAGESEAFF. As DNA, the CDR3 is TGTGCCAGCAGTGAAGCGGGAGAGAGTGAAGCTTTCTTT.

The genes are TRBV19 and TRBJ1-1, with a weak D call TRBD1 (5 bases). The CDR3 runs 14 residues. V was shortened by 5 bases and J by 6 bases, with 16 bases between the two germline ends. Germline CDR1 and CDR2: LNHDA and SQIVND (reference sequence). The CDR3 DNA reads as TGTGCCAGTAGTGACAGTACAAGTTATTCTGAAGCTTTCTTT. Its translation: CASSDSTSYSEAFF.

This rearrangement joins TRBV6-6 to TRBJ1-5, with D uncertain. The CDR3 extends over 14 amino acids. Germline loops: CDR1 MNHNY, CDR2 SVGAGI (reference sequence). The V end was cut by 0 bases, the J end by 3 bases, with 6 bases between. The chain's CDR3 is CASSYSQNNQPQHF. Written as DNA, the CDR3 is TGTGCCAGCAGTTACTCGCAGAACAATCAGCCCCAGCATTTT.

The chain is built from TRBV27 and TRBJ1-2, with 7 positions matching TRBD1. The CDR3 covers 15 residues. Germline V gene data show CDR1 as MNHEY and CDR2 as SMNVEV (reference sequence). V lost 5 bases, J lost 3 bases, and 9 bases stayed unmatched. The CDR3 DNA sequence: TGTGCCAGCAGTCCCAGAACAGGGGTAGACTATGGCTACACCTTC. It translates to CASSPRTGVDYGYTF.

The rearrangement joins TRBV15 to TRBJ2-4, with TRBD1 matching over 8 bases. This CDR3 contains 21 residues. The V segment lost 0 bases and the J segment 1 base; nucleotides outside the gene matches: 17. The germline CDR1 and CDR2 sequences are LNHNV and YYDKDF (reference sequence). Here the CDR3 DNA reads TGTGCCACCAGCAGAGATATGCCCCCCCCCAACAGGGGGATGGCCAAAAACATTCAGTACTTC. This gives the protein CATSRDMPPPNRGMAKNIQYF.

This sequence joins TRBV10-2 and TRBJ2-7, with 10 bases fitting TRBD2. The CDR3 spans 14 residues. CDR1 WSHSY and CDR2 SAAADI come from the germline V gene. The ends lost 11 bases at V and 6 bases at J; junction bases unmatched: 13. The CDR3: CAARPGLATSEQYF. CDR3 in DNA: TGCGCCGCTCGTCCGGGACTAGCGACCTCCGAGCAGTACTTC.

The chain's CDR3 is CAISEARDRGNYGYTF. CDR3 sequence (DNA): TGTGCCATCAGTGAGGCGCGGGACAGGGGCAACTATGGCTACACCTTC. The chain carries TRBV10-3 and TRBJ1-2, with 10 bases matching TRBD1. CDR1 and CDR2 (germline): ENHRY, SYGVKD. The CDR3 runs 16 residues. V was pared by 2 bases and J by 2 bases, with 5 bases of the junction left unmatched.

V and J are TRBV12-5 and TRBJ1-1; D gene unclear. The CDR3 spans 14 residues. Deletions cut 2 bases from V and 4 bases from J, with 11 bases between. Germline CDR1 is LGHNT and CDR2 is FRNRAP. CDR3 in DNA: TGTGCTAGTGGTTTGTGGGGAGTGGGCACTGAAGCTTTCTTT. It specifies CASGLWGVGTEAFF. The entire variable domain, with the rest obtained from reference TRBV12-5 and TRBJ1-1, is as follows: DARVTQTPRHKVTEMGQEVTMRCQPILGHNTVFWYRQTMMQGLELLAYFRNRAPLDDSGMPKDRFSAEMPDATLATLKIQPSEPRDSAVYFCASGLWGVGTEAFFGQGTRLTVV.